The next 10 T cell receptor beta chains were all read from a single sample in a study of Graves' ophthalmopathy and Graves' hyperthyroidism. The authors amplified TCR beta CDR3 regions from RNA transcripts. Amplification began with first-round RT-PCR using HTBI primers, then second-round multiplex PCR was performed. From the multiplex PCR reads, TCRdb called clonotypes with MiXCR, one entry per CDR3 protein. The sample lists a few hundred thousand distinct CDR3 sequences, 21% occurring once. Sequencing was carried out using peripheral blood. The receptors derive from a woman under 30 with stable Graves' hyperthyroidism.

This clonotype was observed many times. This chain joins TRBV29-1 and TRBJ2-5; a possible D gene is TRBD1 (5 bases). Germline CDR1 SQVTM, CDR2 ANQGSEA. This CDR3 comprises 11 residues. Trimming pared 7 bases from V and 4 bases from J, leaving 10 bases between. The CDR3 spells CSDSTVETQYF. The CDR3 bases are TGCAGCGATTCGACAGTAGAGACCCAGTACTTC.

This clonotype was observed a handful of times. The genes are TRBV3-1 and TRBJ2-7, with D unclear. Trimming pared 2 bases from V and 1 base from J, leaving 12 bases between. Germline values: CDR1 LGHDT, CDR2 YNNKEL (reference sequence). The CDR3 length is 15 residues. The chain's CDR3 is CASSQPTEGSYEQYF. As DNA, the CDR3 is TGTGCCAGCAGCCAACCGACGGAAGGGTCCTACGAGCAGTACTTC.

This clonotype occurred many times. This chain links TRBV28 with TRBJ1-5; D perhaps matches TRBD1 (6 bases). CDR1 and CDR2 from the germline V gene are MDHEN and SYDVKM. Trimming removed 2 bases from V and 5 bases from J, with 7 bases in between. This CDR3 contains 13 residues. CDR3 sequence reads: CASSLRGYQPQHF. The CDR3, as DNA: TGTGCCAGCAGTTTAAGGGGGTATCAGCCCCAGCATTTT.

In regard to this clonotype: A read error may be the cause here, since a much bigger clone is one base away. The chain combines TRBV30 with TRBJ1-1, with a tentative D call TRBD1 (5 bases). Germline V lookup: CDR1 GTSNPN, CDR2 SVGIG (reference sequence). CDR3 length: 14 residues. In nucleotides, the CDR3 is TGTGCCTGGAGTATAAGACAGCCGCACACTGAAGCTTGCTTT. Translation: CAWSIRQPHTEACF.

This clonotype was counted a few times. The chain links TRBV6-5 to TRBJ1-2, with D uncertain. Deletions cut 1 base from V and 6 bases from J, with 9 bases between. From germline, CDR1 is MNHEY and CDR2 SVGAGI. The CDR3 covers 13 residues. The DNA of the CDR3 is TGTGCCAGCAGTTACTTCCCGGAAGATGGCTACACCTTC. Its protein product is CASSYFPEDGYTF.

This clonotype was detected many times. The CDR3 DNA is TGCAGTGCCCTCCGCGGCTGGGGAAGTACTTCCTACGAGCAGTACTTC. Translated: CSALRGWGSTSYEQYF. The genes are TRBV20-1 and TRBJ2-7; D is unclear. This CDR3 region has 16 residues. Germline assignment: CDR1 DFQATT and CDR2 SNEGSKA (reference sequence). Trimming shortened V by 6 bases and J by 1 base, and 22 bases separated the two germline ends.

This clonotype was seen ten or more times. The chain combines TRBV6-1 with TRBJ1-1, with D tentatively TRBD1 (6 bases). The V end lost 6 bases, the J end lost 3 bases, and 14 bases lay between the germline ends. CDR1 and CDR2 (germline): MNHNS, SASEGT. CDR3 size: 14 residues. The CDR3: CASRVRRGDTEAFF. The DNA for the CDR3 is TGTGCCAGCAGGGTTCGTAGGGGGGACACTGAAGCTTTCTTT.

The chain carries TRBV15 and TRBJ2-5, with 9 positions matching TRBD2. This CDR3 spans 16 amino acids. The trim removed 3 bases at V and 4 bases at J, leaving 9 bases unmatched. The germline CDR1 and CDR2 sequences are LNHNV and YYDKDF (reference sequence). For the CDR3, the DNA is TGTGCCACCAGCAGGCCGGGACTAGCAGGGGGAGAGACCCAGTACTTC. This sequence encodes CATSRPGLAGGETQYF.

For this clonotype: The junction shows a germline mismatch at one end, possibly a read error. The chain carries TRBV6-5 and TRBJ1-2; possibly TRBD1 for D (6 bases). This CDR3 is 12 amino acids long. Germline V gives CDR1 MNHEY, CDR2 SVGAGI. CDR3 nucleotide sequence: TGTGCCATCAGTACTGACAGGTTCCGCTACACCTTC. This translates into CAISTDRFRYTF.

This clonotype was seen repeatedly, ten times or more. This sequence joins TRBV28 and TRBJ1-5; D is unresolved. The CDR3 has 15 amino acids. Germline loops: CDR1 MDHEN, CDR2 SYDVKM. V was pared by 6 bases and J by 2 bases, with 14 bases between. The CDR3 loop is CASRPVGLGNQPQHF. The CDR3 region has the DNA TGTGCCAGCAGGCCCGTTGGGCTTGGCAATCAGCCCCAGCATTTT.